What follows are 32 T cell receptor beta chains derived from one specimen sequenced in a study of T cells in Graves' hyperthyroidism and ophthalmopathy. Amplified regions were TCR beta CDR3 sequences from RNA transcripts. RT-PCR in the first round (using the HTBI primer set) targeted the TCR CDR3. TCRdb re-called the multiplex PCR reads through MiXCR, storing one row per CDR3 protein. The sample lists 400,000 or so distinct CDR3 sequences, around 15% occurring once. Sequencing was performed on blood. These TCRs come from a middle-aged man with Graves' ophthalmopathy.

The CDR3 here is CASSEKTSGSRDTQYF. CDR3 bases: TGTGCCAGCAGTGAAAAAACTAGCGGGAGTCGGGATACGCAGTATTTT. The V call is TRBV6-1, the J call TRBJ2-3, with 11 bases that match TRBD2. The CDR3 runs to 16 residues. Germline V gene sequence: CDR1 MNHNS, CDR2 SASEGT. V lost 2 bases and J lost 6; bases outside the gene matches: 7.

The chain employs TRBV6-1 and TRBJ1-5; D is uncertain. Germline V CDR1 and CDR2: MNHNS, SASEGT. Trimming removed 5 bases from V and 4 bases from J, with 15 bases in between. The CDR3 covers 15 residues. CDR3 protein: CASSPRALGNQPQHF. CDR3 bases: TGTGCCAGCAGTCCCCGGGCCTTAGGAAATCAGCCCCAGCATTTT.

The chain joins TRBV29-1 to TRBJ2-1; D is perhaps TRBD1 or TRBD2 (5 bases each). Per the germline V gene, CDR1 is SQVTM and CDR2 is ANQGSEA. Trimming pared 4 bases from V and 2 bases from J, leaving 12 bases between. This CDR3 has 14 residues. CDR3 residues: CSVVGRGAYNEQFF. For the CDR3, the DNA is TGCAGCGTTGTGGGGCGAGGGGCCTACAATGAGCAGTTCTTC.

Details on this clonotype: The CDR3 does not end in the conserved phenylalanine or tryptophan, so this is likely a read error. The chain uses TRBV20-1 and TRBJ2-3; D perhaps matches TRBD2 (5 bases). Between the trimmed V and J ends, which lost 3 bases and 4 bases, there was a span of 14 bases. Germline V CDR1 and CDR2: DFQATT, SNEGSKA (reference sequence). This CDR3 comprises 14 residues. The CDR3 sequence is CSAREVSGSDTQYS. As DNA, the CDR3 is TGCAGTGCTAGGGAGGTTTCGGGGTCAGATACGCAGTATTCT.

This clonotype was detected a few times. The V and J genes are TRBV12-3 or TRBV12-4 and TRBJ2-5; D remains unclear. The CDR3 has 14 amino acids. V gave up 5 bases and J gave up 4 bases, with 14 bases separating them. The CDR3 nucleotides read TGTGCCAGCAGTGAGATCCCGTTCATAGAGACCCAGTACTTC. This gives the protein CASSEIPFIETQYF.

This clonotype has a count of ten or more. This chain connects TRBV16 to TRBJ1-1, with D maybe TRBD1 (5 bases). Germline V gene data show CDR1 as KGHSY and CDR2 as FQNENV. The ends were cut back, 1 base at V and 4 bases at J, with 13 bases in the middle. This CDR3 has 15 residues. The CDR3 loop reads CASSQLGVGVTEAFF. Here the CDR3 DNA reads TGTGCCAGCAGCCAATTAGGGGTGGGTGTCACTGAAGCTTTCTTT.

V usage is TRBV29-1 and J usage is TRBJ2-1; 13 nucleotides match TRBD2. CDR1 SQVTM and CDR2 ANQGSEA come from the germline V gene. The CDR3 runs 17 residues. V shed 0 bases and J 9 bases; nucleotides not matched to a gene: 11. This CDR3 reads CSVEDREGLAGYSEQFF. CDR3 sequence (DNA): TGCAGCGTTGAAGATCGCGAGGGACTAGCGGGATATAGTGAGCAGTTCTTC.

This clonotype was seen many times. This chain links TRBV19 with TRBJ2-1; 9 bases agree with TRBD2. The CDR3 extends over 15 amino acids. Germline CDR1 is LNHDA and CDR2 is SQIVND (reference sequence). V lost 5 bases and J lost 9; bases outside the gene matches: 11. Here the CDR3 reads CASSLSLAGRGEQFF. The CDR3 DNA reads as TGTGCCAGTAGTCTATCTCTAGCGGGAAGGGGTGAGCAGTTCTTC.

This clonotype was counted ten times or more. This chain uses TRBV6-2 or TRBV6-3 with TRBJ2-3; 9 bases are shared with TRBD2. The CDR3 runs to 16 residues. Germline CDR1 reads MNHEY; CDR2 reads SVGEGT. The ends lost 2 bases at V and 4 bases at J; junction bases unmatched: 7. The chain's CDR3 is CASSYDGREGPDTQYF. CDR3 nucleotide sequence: TGTGCCAGCAGTTACGATGGGCGGGAGGGCCCAGATACGCAGTATTTT.

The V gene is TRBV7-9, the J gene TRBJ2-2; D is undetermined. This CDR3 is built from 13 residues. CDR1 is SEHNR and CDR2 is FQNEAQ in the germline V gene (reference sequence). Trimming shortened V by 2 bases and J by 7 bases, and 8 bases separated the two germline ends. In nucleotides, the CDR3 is TGTGCCAGCAGCTTACTCCTTGGCGGGGAGCTGTTTTTT. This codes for CASSLLLGGELFF.

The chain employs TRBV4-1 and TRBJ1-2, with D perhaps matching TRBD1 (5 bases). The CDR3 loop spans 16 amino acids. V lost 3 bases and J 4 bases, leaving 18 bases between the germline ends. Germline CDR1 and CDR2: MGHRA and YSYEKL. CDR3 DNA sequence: TGCGCCAGCAGCCATTATGCGGGGGGAAGCCCCTATGGCTACACCTTC. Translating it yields CASSHYAGGSPYGYTF.

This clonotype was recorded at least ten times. CDR3 bases: TGTGCCAGCAGTTTATTGTCAGGGGGGACAGATACGCAGTATTTT. This translates into CASSLLSGGTDTQYF. The chain couples TRBV28 to TRBJ2-3; D possibly corresponds to TRBD1 (7 bases). Germline assignment: CDR1 MDHEN and CDR2 SYDVKM. The CDR3 covers 15 residues. Trimming took off 1 base at V and 3 bases at J, with 11 bases between the two ends.

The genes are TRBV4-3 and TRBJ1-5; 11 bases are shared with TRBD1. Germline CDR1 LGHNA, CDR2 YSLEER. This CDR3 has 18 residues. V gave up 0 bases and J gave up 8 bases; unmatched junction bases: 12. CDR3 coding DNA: TGCGCCAGCAGCCAAGATAATCGTAGGACAGGGGGCTTAAAGCCCCAGCATTTT. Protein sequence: CASSQDNRRTGGLKPQHF.

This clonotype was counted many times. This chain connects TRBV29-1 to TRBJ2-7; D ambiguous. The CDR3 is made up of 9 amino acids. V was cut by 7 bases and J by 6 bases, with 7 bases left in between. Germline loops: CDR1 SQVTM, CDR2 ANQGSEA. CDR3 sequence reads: CSDSLEQYF. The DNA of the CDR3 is TGCAGCGACTCTCTCGAGCAGTACTTC.

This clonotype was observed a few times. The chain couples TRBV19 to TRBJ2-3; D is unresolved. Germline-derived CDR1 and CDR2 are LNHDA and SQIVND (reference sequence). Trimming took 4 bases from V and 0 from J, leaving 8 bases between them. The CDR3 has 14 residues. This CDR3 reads CASSRETSTDTQYF. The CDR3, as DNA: TGTGCCAGTAGTAGAGAAACTAGCACAGATACGCAGTATTTT.

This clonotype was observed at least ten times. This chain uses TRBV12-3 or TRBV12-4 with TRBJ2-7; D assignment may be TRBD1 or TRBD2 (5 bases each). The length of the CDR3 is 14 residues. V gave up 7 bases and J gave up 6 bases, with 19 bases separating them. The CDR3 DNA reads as TGTGCCAGCACCATAACGACCCGTGGGGGCGAGCAGTACTTC. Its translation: CASTITTRGGEQYF.

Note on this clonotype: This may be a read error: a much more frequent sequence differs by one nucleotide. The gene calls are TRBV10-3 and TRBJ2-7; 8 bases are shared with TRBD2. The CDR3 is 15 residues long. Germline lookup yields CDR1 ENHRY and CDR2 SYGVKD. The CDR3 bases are TGTCCCATCAGTGCCAGCGGGAGCTACCCCTACGAGCAGTACTTC. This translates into CPISASGSYPYEQYF.

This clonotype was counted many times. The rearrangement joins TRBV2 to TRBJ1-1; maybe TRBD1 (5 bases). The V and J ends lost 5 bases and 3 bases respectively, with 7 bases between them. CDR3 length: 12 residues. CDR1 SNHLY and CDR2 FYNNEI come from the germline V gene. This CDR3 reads CASSSTDTEAFF. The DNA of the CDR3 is TGTGCCAGCAGTTCGACAGACACTGAAGCTTTCTTT.

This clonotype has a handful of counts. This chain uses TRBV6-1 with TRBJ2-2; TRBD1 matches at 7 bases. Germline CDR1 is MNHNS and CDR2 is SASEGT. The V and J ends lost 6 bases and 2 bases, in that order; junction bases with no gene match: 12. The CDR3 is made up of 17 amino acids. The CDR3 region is CASRTGTLQTNTGELFF. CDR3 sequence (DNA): TGTGCCAGCAGGACAGGGACACTACAAACAAACACCGGGGAGCTGTTTTTT.

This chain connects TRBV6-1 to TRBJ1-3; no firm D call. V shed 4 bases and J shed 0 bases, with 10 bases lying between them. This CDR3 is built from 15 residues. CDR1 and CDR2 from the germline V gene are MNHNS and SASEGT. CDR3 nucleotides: TGTGCCAGCAGTGCCCTTAGGACCTCTGGAAACACCATATATTTT. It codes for CASSALRTSGNTIYF.

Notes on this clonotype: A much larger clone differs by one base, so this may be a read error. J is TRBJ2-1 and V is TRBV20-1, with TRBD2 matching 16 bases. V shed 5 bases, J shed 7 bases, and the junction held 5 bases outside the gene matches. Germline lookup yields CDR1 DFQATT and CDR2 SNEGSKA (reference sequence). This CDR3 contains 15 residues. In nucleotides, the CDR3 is TGCAGTGCTGGGACTAGCGGGAGGGCCTTTAATGAGCAGTTCTTC. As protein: CSAGTSGRAFNEQFF.

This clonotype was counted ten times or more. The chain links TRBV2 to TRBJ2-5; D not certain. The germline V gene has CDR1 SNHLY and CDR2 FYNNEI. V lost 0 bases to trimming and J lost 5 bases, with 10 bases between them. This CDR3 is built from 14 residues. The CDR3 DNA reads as TGTGCCAGCAGTGAAGCTGGCGGTCCCGAGACCCAGTACTTC. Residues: CASSEAGGPETQYF.

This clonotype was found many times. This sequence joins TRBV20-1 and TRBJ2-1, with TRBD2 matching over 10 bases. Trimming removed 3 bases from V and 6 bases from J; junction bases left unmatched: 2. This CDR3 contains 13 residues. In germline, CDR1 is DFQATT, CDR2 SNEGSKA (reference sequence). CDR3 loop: CSASSSGGNEQFF. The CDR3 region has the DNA TGCAGTGCTAGCTCTAGCGGGGGCAATGAGCAGTTCTTC.

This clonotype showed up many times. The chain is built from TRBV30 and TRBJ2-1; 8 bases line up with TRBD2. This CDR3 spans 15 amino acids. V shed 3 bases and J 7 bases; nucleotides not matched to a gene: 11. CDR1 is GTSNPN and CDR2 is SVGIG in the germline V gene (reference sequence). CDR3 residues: CAWSELRGRTNEQFF. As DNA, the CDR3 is TGTGCCTGGAGCGAACTCCGCGGGAGGACAAATGAGCAGTTCTTC. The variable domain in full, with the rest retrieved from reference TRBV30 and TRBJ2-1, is SQTIHQWPATLVQPVGSPLSLECTVEGTSNPNLYWYRQAAGRGLQLLFYSVGIGQISSEVPQNLSASRPQDRQFILSSKKLLLSDSGFYLCAWSELRGRTNEQFFGPGTRLTVL.

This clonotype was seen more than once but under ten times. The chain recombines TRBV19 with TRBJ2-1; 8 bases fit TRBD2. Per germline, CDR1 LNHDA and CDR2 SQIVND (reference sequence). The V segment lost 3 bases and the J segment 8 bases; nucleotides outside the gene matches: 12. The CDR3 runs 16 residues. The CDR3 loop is CASSIPFGRALDEQFF. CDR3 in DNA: TGTGCCAGTAGTATCCCCTTCGGGAGGGCCTTAGATGAGCAGTTCTTC.

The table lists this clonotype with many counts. Written as DNA, the CDR3 is TGCAGTGCTGACCAACTAGCGGGAGCTTTCGAGCAGTACTTC. Protein product: CSADQLAGAFEQYF. V gene TRBV20-1 combines with J gene TRBJ2-7; 11 bases map to TRBD2. The CDR3 has 14 residues. Germline CDR1 and CDR2: DFQATT and SNEGSKA (reference sequence). The V segment lost 5 bases and the J segment 6 bases; nucleotides outside the gene matches: 9.

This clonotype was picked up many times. In DNA form, the CDR3 reads TGTGCCAGCAGCCCGGCGGGCGATACGCAGTATTTT. It translates to CASSPAGDTQYF. This chain connects TRBV27 to TRBJ2-3; D may be TRBD2 (5 bases). The CDR3 runs to 12 residues. The germline CDR1 and CDR2 sequences are MNHEY and SMNVEV (reference sequence). V was trimmed by 6 bases and J by 6 bases, leaving 10 bases between them.

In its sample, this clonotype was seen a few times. CDR3 nucleotides: TGTGCCAGCACACTACCAGCGGGCTACGAGCAGTACTTC. It codes for CASTLPAGYEQYF. V and J are TRBV12-3 or TRBV12-4 and TRBJ2-7, with D possibly matching TRBD2 (6 bases). This CDR3 is 13 amino acids long. V lost 7 bases, J lost 3 bases, and 13 bases lay in between.

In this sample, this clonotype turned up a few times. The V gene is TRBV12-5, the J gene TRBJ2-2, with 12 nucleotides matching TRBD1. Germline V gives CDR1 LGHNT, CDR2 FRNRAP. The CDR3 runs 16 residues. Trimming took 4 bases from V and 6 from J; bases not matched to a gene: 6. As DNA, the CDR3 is TGTGCTAGTGGTTGGTCGGGACAGGGGGCTTCCGGGGAGCTGTTTTTT. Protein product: CASGWSGQGASGELFF.

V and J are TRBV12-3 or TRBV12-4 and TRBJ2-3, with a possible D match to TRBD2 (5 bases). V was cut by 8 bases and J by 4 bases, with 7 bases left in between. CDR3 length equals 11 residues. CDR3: CASSRADTQYF. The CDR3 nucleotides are TGTGCCAGCTCGAGGGCAGATACGCAGTATTTT.

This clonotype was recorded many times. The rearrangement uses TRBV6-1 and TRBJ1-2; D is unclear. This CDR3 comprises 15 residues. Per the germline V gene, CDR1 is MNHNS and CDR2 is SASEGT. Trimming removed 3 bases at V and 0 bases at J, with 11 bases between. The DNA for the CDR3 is TGTGCCAGCAGTGAGTCAGACCGACCTAACTATGGCTACACCTTC. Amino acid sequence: CASSESDRPNYGYTF.

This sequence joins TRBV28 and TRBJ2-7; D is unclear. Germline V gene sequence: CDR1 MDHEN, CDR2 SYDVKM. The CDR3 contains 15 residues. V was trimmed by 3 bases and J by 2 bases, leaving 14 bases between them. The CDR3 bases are TGTGCCAGCAGTTTTGAGGACGTATTACCCTACGAGCAGTACTTC. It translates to CASSFEDVLPYEQYF.